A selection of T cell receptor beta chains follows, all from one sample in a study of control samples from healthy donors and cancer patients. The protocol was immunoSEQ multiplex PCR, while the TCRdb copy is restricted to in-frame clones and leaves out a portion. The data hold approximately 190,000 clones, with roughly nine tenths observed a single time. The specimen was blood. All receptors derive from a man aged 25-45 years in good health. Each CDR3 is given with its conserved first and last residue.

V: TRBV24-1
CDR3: CATSDRRQGGNQPQHF

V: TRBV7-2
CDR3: CASSLVSQGENIQYF

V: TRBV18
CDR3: CASSPTAPDTQYF

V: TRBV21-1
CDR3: CASSKVQALSATQYF

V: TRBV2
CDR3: CASSLQGVTNEKLFF

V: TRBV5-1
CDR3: CASSLAEVEQFF

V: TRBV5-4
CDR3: CASSLGTGTSGEDEQFF

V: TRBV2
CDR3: CASNPTNTEAFF

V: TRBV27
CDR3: CASKGGSSPLHF

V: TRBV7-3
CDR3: CASSSSRNTGELFF

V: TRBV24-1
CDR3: CATAGTELITDTQYF

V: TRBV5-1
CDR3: CASIWTSGDYNEQFF

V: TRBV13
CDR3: CASSLGAGGGDTQYF

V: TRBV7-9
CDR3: CASTLTGVDGYTF

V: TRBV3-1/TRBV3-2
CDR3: CASSQVFSMNTEAFF

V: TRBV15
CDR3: CATSSARTGSEAFF

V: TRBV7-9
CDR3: CASSFRPNTEAFF

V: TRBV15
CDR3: CATSRAGSAGGASTDTQYF

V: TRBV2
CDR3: CASSVAGTGSNQPQHF

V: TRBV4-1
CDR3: CASSQGAPGNTEAFF

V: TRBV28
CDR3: CASSPSGRDRVGEQYF

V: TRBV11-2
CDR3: CASSLDGGVRNEQFF

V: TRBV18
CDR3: CASSSIRTDSNQPQHF

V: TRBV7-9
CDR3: CASSSAGGEDIQYF

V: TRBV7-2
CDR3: CASSPFAPANYGYTF

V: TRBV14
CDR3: CASSQLFNEQFF

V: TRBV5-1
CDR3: CASSPGQGAQYGYTF

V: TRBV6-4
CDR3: CASSPTSGGTDTQYF

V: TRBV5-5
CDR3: CASSLGQGLNNEQFF

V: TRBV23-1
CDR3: CASSHFVPPSSSEAFF

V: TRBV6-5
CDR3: CASSSGGGGSYEQYF

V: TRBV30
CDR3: CAWSGQGNSPLHF

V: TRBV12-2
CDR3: CASRLAWPRGTGNTIYF

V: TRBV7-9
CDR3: CASSLAVEGDTQYF

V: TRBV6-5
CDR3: CASSYRDRGNSPLHF

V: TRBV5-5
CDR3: CASTFQASSYEQYF

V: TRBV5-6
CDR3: CASSLITGGGYGYTF

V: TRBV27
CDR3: CASRVGYTF

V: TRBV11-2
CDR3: CASSLVGDRGPLREQFF

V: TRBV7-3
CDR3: CASSLSGQGSNEQFF

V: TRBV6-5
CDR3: CASSYRPWGDREQFF

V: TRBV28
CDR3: CASSPGTGGGSYTF

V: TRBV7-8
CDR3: CASSSALPAANNQPQHF

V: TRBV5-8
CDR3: CASSLAHRDTYGYTF

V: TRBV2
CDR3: CASSNRDSYTDTQYF

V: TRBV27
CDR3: CASSWGANTGELFF

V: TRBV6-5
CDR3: CASSYGVVRFSGELFF

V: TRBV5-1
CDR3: CASSLSLAGGPTYEQYF

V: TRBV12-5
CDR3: CASGLGLDEKLFF

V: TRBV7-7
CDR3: CASSGGGAGSNEQFF

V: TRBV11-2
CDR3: CASSFPEAGNTIYF

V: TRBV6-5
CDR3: CASISTRTTGYTF

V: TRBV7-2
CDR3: CASSPDSYNEQFF